Shown below are 29 T cell receptor beta chains from a single sample sequenced in a study of blood T cell repertoires in COVID-19. Repertoires were generated with immunoSEQ multiplex PCR, while TCRdb's copy carries only in-frame clones and drops some. The sample lists roughly 220,000 clones; almost 90% were seen once. Sequenced material: PBMCs or T cells enriched from blood (not recorded which). The receptors stem from a man aged 30 to 39 who had been exposed to COVID-19.

CDR3 protein: CSASSPLAGVGEQYF. The CDR3 region has the DNA TGCAGTGCTAGTTCACCTCTAGCGGGGGTGGGCGAGCAGTACTTC. This chain uses TRBV20-1 with TRBJ2-7; 10 nucleotides match TRBD2. Germline V CDR1 and CDR2: DFQATT, SNEGSKA (reference sequence). The ends lost 3 bases at V and 6 bases at J; junction bases unmatched: 11. This CDR3 is built from 15 residues.

The CDR3 DNA reads TGCAGCGTTATGGACATTCCGAACACCGGGGAGCTGTTTTTT. Its protein product is CSVMDIPNTGELFF. The chain carries TRBV29-1 and TRBJ2-2, with a tentative D call TRBD1 (5 bases). V gave up 5 bases and J gave up 0 bases, with 10 bases separating them. The CDR3 length is 14 residues. Germline V lookup: CDR1 SQVTM, CDR2 ANQGSEA.

The CDR3 bases are TGCGCCAGCAGCTGGACTAGCGGGGGGTCCCTGAATGAGCAGTTCTTC. Encoded protein: CASSWTSGGSLNEQFF. The chain couples TRBV5-1 to TRBJ2-1; TRBD2 matches 14 bases. Germline V lookup: CDR1 SGHRS, CDR2 YFSETQ. V lost 3 bases and J lost 7; bases outside the gene matches: 6. The length of the CDR3 is 16 residues.

The chain combines TRBV4-1 with TRBJ2-7, with 7 bases lining up with TRBD2. This CDR3 is 13 amino acids long. Germline V gives CDR1 MGHRA, CDR2 YSYEKL. V lost 4 bases to trimming and J lost 3 bases; unmatched junction nucleotides: 3. In DNA, the CDR3 is TGCGCCAGCAGCCGGGAGGGTATCTACGAGCAGTACTTC. Encoded protein: CASSREGIYEQYF.

The chain recombines TRBV9 with TRBJ2-3; 8 bases line up with TRBD2. V shed 4 bases, J shed 5 bases, and the junction held 9 bases outside the gene matches. The CDR3 is 15 amino acids. Germline V CDR1 and CDR2: SGDLS, YYNGEE. The CDR3 DNA sequence: TGTGCCAGCAGCCTCGGGGGGGCCCTAGAAGATACGCAGTATTTT. Residues: CASSLGGALEDTQYF.

The J gene is TRBJ1-2, the V gene TRBV7-9, with 9 bases aligning to TRBD1. V lost 5 bases, J lost 6 bases, and 7 bases stayed unmatched. Germline assignment: CDR1 SEHNR and CDR2 FQNEAQ (reference sequence). The CDR3 runs to 14 residues. CDR3 bases: TGTGCCAGCAGCGCATGGACAGGGGAAGATGGCTACACCTTC. Encoded protein: CASSAWTGEDGYTF.

V is TRBV7-3 and J is TRBJ2-2; 7 nucleotides match TRBD2. This CDR3 has 14 residues. Trimming took 6 bases from V and 1 from J; bases not matched to a gene: 2. Germline CDR1 SGHTA, CDR2 FQGTGA. The CDR3 bases are TGTGCCAGCAGAATAGCGGGGAACACCGGGGAGCTGTTTTTT. It translates to CASRIAGNTGELFF.

V gene TRBV2 combines with J gene TRBJ2-7; 7 positions agree with TRBD2. Trimming removed 6 bases from V and 4 bases from J; junction bases left unmatched: 9. This CDR3 has 14 residues. Germline CDR1 reads SNHLY; CDR2 reads FYNNEI. The CDR3 DNA reads TGTGCCAGCAGGGATGGGGGGGGTCGGTACGAGCAGTACTTC. As protein: CASRDGGGRYEQYF.

This chain joins TRBV7-8 and TRBJ2-3, with D unresolved. V was clipped by 2 bases and J by 6 bases, with 15 bases between them. The V gene's germline CDR1 is SGHVS and CDR2 FQNEAQ. The CDR3 is 15 residues long. In nucleotides, the CDR3 is TGTGCCAGCAGCTTACAGGCACCCCCGGTTGATACGCAGTATTTT. Amino acid sequence: CASSLQAPPVDTQYF.

This chain joins TRBV6-6 and TRBJ1-2; the D gene is possibly TRBD1 (5 bases). Germline V gene data show CDR1 as MNHNY and CDR2 as SVGAGI (reference sequence). Trimming stripped 5 bases from V and 8 bases from J, with 27 bases between. This CDR3 comprises 17 residues. This CDR3 reads CASSPRPLGGLLWGYTF. The CDR3 DNA reads TGTGCCAGCAGTCCTCGCCCCCTCGGGGGACTCCTTTGGGGCTACACCTTC.

This rearrangement joins TRBV19 to TRBJ1-4, with D uncertain. The CDR3 is 16 residues long. Germline V CDR1 and CDR2: LNHDA, SQIVND (reference sequence). Trimming cost V 5 bases and J 2 bases, with 15 bases left between them. The CDR3 sequence: CASSPTGRATNEKLFF. DNA of the CDR3: TGTGCCAGTAGTCCCACCGGGAGAGCGACTAATGAAAAACTGTTTTTT.

The chain has TRBV19 and TRBJ1-1, with TRBD1 matching 7 bases. CDR1 is LNHDA, CDR2 SQIVND, per germline (reference sequence). The CDR3 is 16 residues long. The J segment lost 6 bases and the V segment lost 1 base, leaving 11 bases of the junction unmatched. CDR3 nucleotides: TGTGCCAGTAGTATAGGGCCAGGGGGGTCTGGGGCTGAAGCTTTCTTT. This sequence encodes CASSIGPGGSGAEAFF.

V usage is TRBV10-3 and J usage is TRBJ2-2; D not certain. The CDR3 is 14 residues long. V was trimmed by 2 bases and J by 7 bases, leaving 11 bases between them. Per germline, CDR1 ENHRY and CDR2 SYGVKD. CDR3 in amino acids: CAISEASYGGELFF. Here the CDR3 DNA reads TGTGCCATCAGTGAGGCAAGTTACGGCGGGGAGCTGTTTTTT.

The chain links TRBV14 to TRBJ1-1; no reliable D call. The germline V and J ends were trimmed by 4 bases and 7 bases, with 13 bases remaining between them. This CDR3 region has 13 residues. Germline CDR1 and CDR2: SGHDN and FVKESK. The CDR3: CASSPERAGEAFF. The DNA for the CDR3 is TGTGCCAGCAGCCCAGAGCGGGCCGGTGAAGCTTTCTTT.

The chain is built from TRBV3-1 (or the pseudogene TRBV3-2) and TRBJ1-6; D is unresolved. This CDR3 spans 17 amino acids. V gave up 4 bases and J gave up 0 bases, with 13 bases separating them. The germline V gene encodes CDR1 LGHDT and CDR2 YNNKEL (reference sequence). The CDR3 sequence: CASSPLTLGSYNSPLHF. The CDR3 DNA reads as TGTGCCAGCAGCCCACTGACTCTTGGCTCCTATAATTCACCCCTCCACTTT.

The rearrangement links TRBV7-9 to TRBJ1-6, with TRBD1 matching 7 bases. With V trimmed by 2 bases and J by 5 bases, 0 bases remained unmatched. The CDR3 has 14 amino acids. Per germline, CDR1 SEHNR and CDR2 FQNEAQ (reference sequence). CDR3 region: CASSLTGDNSPLHF. The CDR3 coding sequence is TGTGCCAGCAGCTTAACAGGGGATAATTCACCCCTCCACTTT.

The genes are TRBV6-2 or TRBV6-3 and TRBJ1-2, with 7 bases lining up with TRBD1. CDR1 and CDR2 (germline): MNHEY, SVGEGT. Trimming took 5 bases from V and 7 from J; bases not matched to a gene: 7. This CDR3 spans 13 amino acids. CDR3 residues: CASSLTGAVGYTF. The CDR3 DNA is TGTGCCAGCAGTCTCACAGGGGCGGTTGGCTACACCTTC.

This sequence joins TRBV27 and TRBJ1-2; D uncertain. The CDR3 is 14 residues long. In germline, CDR1 is MNHEY, CDR2 SMNVEV (reference sequence). Trimming removed 7 bases at V and 5 bases at J, with 17 bases between. The CDR3 loop reads CASKDPLGSYGYTF. DNA for the CDR3: TGTGCCAGCAAGGATCCCTTGGGGAGTTATGGCTACACCTTC.

The CDR3 region has the DNA TGTGCCAGCAGCTTATGGGGGGCAGATACGCAGTATTTT. Encoded protein: CASSLWGADTQYF. The J gene is TRBJ2-3, the V gene TRBV7-3; a possible D gene is TRBD2 (6 bases). The CDR3 is 13 residues long. Trimming removed 2 bases from V and 4 bases from J, with 7 bases in between. Germline V lookup: CDR1 SGHTA, CDR2 FQGTGA.

The CDR3 loop reads CASSYSIGTGGESVQYF. CDR3 nucleotide sequence: TGTGCCAGCAGTTACTCGATAGGAACAGGGGGCGAGTCTGTGCAGTACTTC. The J gene is TRBJ2-7, the V gene TRBV6-2 or TRBV6-3; 9 bases map to TRBD1. The V gene end was trimmed by 0 bases and the J gene end by 9 bases; junction bases not matched to a gene: 15. CDR3 size: 17 residues. The germline V gene has CDR1 MNHEY and CDR2 SVGEGT.

The chain joins TRBV5-1 to TRBJ2-3, with 8 nucleotides matching TRBD2. This CDR3 spans 14 amino acids. The germline V gene encodes CDR1 SGHRS and CDR2 YFSETQ. The trim removed 6 bases at V and 5 bases at J, leaving 8 bases unmatched. The CDR3 region has the DNA TGCGCCAGCACCACCGGGGGGGCGGGAGATACGCAGTATTTT. Translation gives CASTTGGAGDTQYF.

The rearrangement joins TRBV27 to TRBJ1-5; D ambiguous. V shed 5 bases and J shed 0 bases, with 8 bases lying between them. Germline V gene data show CDR1 as MNHEY and CDR2 as SMNVEV (reference sequence). CDR3 length: 14 residues. CDR3 amino acids: CASSAGLSNQPQHF. The CDR3 DNA reads TGTGCCAGCAGTGCAGGCCTTAGCAATCAGCCCCAGCATTTT.

This chain joins TRBV3-1 (or the pseudogene TRBV3-2) and TRBJ2-7; D is ambiguous. CDR3 length: 13 residues. The germline V gene encodes CDR1 LGHDT and CDR2 YNNKEL (reference sequence). V lost 0 bases to trimming and J lost 9 bases, with 12 bases between them. The CDR3 DNA reads TGTGCCAGCAGCCAAGATGCTAGTAGCTTGCAGTACTTC. Protein: CASSQDASSLQYF.

The chain employs TRBV6-5 and TRBJ1-1; no firm D call. The CDR3 loop spans 13 amino acids. Germline CDR1 and CDR2: MNHEY and SVGAGI. V gave up 9 bases and J gave up 5 bases, with 16 bases separating them. CDR3 DNA: TGTGCCAGTCAAAAAGAAAGGCGGACTGAAGCTTTCTTT. Its translation is CASQKERRTEAFF.

V and J are TRBV3-1 (or the pseudogene TRBV3-2) and TRBJ1-2, with 9 bases identical to TRBD1. This CDR3 has 13 amino acids. The ends lost 3 bases at V and 6 bases at J; junction bases unmatched: 2. From germline, CDR1 is LGHDT and CDR2 YNNKEL (reference sequence). CDR3 residues: CASSHGTGNGYTF. The CDR3 DNA sequence: TGTGCCAGCAGCCACGGGACAGGGAATGGCTACACCTTC.

This chain joins TRBV13 and TRBJ2-1; 14 nucleotides align to TRBD2. Unmatched junction bases numbered 6, after V lost 5 bases and J lost 9 bases. The CDR3 runs to 15 residues. The germline V gene encodes CDR1 PRHDT and CDR2 FYEKMQ (reference sequence). CDR3 protein: CASSPTSGGAVEQFF. CDR3 nucleotide sequence: TGTGCCAGCAGCCCGACTAGCGGGGGGGCAGTTGAGCAGTTCTTC. Together with reference TRBV13 and TRBJ2-1, the CDR3 gives the full variable domain: AAGVIQSPRHLIKEKRETATLKCYPIPRHDTVYWYQQGPGQDPQFLISFYEKMQSDKGSIPDRFSAQQFSDYHSELNMSSLELGDSALYFCASSPTSGGAVEQFFGPGTRLTVL.

The gene calls are TRBV12-3 or TRBV12-4 and TRBJ1-2; the D is unclear. Trimming shortened V by 6 bases and J by 4 bases, and 6 bases separated the two germline ends. CDR3 length equals 11 residues. Here the CDR3 reads CASSVLYGYTF. The CDR3 DNA reads TGTGCCAGCAGCGTCCTCTATGGCTACACCTTC.

The chain joins TRBV27 to TRBJ2-1; D perhaps matches TRBD1 (8 bases). With 7 bases removed from V and 2 bases from J, the gap between germline ends came to 15 bases. The CDR3 has 15 amino acids. Per germline, CDR1 MNHEY and CDR2 SMNVEV (reference sequence). CDR3 DNA: TGTGCCAGCAACAGGGGGGGGTCTACCTACAATGAGCAGTTCTTC. Translation gives CASNRGGSTYNEQFF.

The chain links TRBV5-1 to TRBJ1-1; unclear D gene. Germline assignment: CDR1 SGHRS and CDR2 YFSETQ. Between the trimmed V and J ends, which lost 0 bases and 1 base, there was a span of 19 bases. The length of the CDR3 is 18 residues. DNA for the CDR3: TGCGCCAGCAGCTTGGCCGGTGGTCTCCACTCCACGAACACTGAAGCTTTCTTT. This encodes CASSLAGGLHSTNTEAFF. The full variable domain, with the rest looked up from reference TRBV5-1 and TRBJ1-1, is KAGVTQTPRYLIKTRGQQVTLSCSPISGHRSVSWYQQTPGQGLQFLFEYFSETQRNKGNFPGRFSGRQFSNSRSEMNVSTLELGDSALYLCASSLAGGLHSTNTEAFFGQGTRLTVV.